This T cell receptor (beta chain) was retrieved from a study of T cell responses to AZD1222 COVID-19 vaccine. TCRdb's table, derived via immunoSEQ multiplex PCR, lists solely in-frame clones and lacks some. The sample consists of 90,000 to 150,000 clones, more than 70% of them appearing once. Second-dose intervals near 4 or 12 weeks were combined. Germline V gene lookup returns CDR1 GTSNPN and CDR2 SVGIG (reference sequence). The length of the CDR3 is 16 residues. The V gene lost 5 bases and the J gene lost 7 bases, with 21 bases spanning the gap. For this clone: The antigen is unknown.

General study results and limits: Just six or seven AZD1222 recipients tested seropositive at baseline.

This TCR derives from an adult who received the AZD1222 COVID-19 vaccine. This sample comprised peripheral blood, obtained 28 days after the second AZD1222 dose. The V call is TRBV30, the J call TRBJ1-6; maybe TRBD1 (5 bases). The CDR3 sequence: CAWAFQGASRNSPLHF. The CDR3 bases are TGTGCCTGGGCCTTCCAGGGAGCCTCTCGGAATTCACCCCTCCACTTT.